One sample yielded the 25 T cell receptor beta chains listed below, sequenced in a study of CD8+ T cells in alopecia areata. RNA extraction was followed by reverse transcription into cDNA, which acted as the sequencing template. Sequencing was performed with immunoSEQ multiplex PCR; in TCRdb, only in-frame clones are kept and a portion is missing. The top ten hold about 2.6% of the sample, which has roughly 210,000 clones, 43% seen once. Indicated treatment: oral pan-JAK inhibitor, 5-10 mg twice daily. Sequenced material: CD4+ T cells sorted from blood, taken at roughly week 36, from a patient treated with tofacitinib. The receptors stem from a human donor with alopecia areata.

The chain couples TRBV28 to TRBJ2-7; D might be TRBD2 (6 bases). There are 15 residues in the CDR3. Per germline, CDR1 MDHEN and CDR2 SYDVKM. V lost 6 bases and J 1 base, leaving 16 bases between the germline ends. For the CDR3, the DNA is TGTGCCAGCAGCAGACACCGGCGGGGTTCCTACGAGCAGTACTTC. This sequence encodes CASSRHRRGSYEQYF.

The genes are TRBV27 and TRBJ2-1; the D is unclear. The CDR3 consists of 13 residues. CDR1 is MNHEY, CDR2 SMNVEV, per germline (reference sequence). V was shortened by 2 bases and J by 6 bases, with 8 bases between the two germline ends. CDR3 DNA: TGTGCCAGCAGTTTAGGACGTACCAATGAGCAGTTCTTC. This codes for CASSLGRTNEQFF.

The chain has TRBV4-2 and TRBJ1-4, with D unresolved. The CDR3 spans 14 residues. Trimming took off 4 bases at V and 8 bases at J, with 14 bases between the two ends. Germline CDR1 and CDR2: LGHNA and YNFKEQ. The chain's CDR3 is CASSLGPVGEKLFF. The CDR3 DNA follows: TGTGCCAGCAGCCTAGGACCCGTCGGGGAAAAACTGTTTTTT.

This clone has a handful of counts. V gene TRBV5-1 combines with J gene TRBJ2-5; 7 positions match TRBD1. J gave up 5 bases and V 4 bases, and 8 bases lay outside the gene matches. The CDR3 is made up of 14 amino acids. Germline V lookup: CDR1 SGHRS, CDR2 YFSETQ. The CDR3 bases are TGCGCCAGCAGCCGGGACAGCTTAGGGGAGACCCAGTACTTC. This translates into CASSRDSLGETQYF. The full variable domain, its missing parts supplied by reference TRBV5-1 and TRBJ2-5, is KAGVTQTPRYLIKTRGQQVTLSCSPISGHRSVSWYQQTPGQGLQFLFEYFSETQRNKGNFPGRFSGRQFSNSRSEMNVSTLELGDSALYLCASSRDSLGETQYFGPGTRLLVL.

The chain links TRBV29-1 to TRBJ2-7, with 8 bases aligning to TRBD1. J gave up 2 bases and V 3 bases, and 9 bases lay outside the gene matches. The CDR3 runs 15 residues. Germline V lookup: CDR1 SQVTM, CDR2 ANQGSEA. CDR3 bases: TGCAGCGTTGAGGGAGCAGGGGGCGTCCCCTACGAGCAGTACTTC. Protein product: CSVEGAGGVPYEQYF.

This clone was observed a single time. The chain combines TRBV5-1 with TRBJ2-7, with a tentative D call TRBD2 (6 bases). CDR3 length: 15 residues. Germline V CDR1 and CDR2: SGHRS, YFSETQ. V shed 3 bases and J shed 7 bases, with 20 bases lying between them. This chain's CDR3 is CASSSLTGAIREQYF. The CDR3 DNA sequence: TGCGCCAGCAGCTCCCTCACGGGAGCCATTCGAGAGCAGTACTTC.

The J gene is TRBJ2-7, the V gene TRBV9, with D hard to call. Between the trimmed V and J ends, which lost 3 bases and 3 bases, there was a span of 10 bases. Germline assignment: CDR1 SGDLS and CDR2 YYNGEE. There are 13 residues in the CDR3. The CDR3 sequence: CASSETLGYEQYF. The CDR3 DNA sequence: TGTGCCAGCAGCGAAACCCTAGGCTACGAGCAGTACTTC.

The chain joins TRBV5-1 to TRBJ2-5, with 8 positions matching TRBD2. The CDR3 spans 17 residues. Germline-derived CDR1 and CDR2 are SGHRS and YFSETQ. Losses at the gene ends were 0 bases for V and 2 bases for J; bases not matched to a gene: 9. In nucleotides, the CDR3 is TGCGCCAGCAGCTTGGAAACTAGCGGCATCATGCAAGAGACCCAGTACTTC. Translated: CASSLETSGIMQETQYF.

This clone occurred once. V and J are TRBV29-1 and TRBJ2-1; 7 bases line up with TRBD1. The CDR3 consists of 13 residues. Germline V gene sequence: CDR1 SQVTM, CDR2 ANQGSEA. V shed 5 bases, J shed 4 bases, and the junction held 5 bases outside the gene matches. The DNA for the CDR3 is TGCAGCGTTCGTGGACAGGCTTACAATGAGCAGTTCTTC. As protein: CSVRGQAYNEQFF.

The rearrangement uses TRBV12-5 and TRBJ2-3; 7 nucleotides match TRBD1. Germline assignment: CDR1 LGHNT and CDR2 FRNRAP. Trimming removed 1 base from V and 2 bases from J; junction bases left unmatched: 3. The CDR3 has 15 amino acids. The CDR3 loop reads CASGLGGQFTDTQYF. For the CDR3, the DNA is TGTGCTAGTGGTTTGGGGGGACAGTTCACAGATACGCAGTATTTT.

This clone was detected once. The chain recombines TRBV13 with TRBJ2-1; D assignment may be TRBD1 or TRBD2 (5 bases each). CDR1 is PRHDT and CDR2 is FYEKMQ in the germline V gene (reference sequence). Trimming removed 5 bases at V and 8 bases at J, with 19 bases between. This CDR3 is 15 amino acids long. The CDR3 sequence: CASSPRTPGRDEQFF. In nucleotides, the CDR3 is TGTGCCAGCAGCCCCCGGACCCCGGGACGAGATGAGCAGTTCTTC.

V gene TRBV25-1 combines with J gene TRBJ1-2, with D uncertain. In germline, CDR1 is MGHDK, CDR2 SYGVNS. V was clipped by 4 bases and J by 2 bases, with 8 bases between them. CDR3 length: 13 residues. CDR3 in amino acids: CASSGPGNYGYTF. The CDR3 DNA follows: TGTGCCAGCAGTGGGCCCGGGAACTATGGCTACACCTTC.

The DNA of the CDR3 is TGTGCCAGCAGTTTATTAGCCAACGTCCTGACTTTC. Its protein product is CASSLLANVLTF. The J gene is TRBJ2-6, the V gene TRBV27; D call uncertain. The CDR3 length is 12 residues. Trimming pared 1 base from V and 7 bases from J, leaving 2 bases between. Germline V gene lookup returns CDR1 MNHEY and CDR2 SMNVEV (reference sequence).

This clone was observed a handful of times. This chain connects TRBV6-5 to TRBJ1-1; tentatively, D is TRBD1 (6 bases). Germline CDR1 MNHEY, CDR2 SVGAGI. The CDR3 is 13 amino acids. Trimming shortened V by 10 bases and J by 1 base, and 13 bases separated the two germline ends. The CDR3 sequence: CATRTAKNTEAFF. The CDR3 nucleotides read TGTGCCACCCGGACAGCCAAGAACACTGAAGCTTTCTTT.

The CDR3 loop reads CASSNGLPVFDEQFF. The CDR3, as DNA: TGTGCCAGCAGCAACGGACTCCCAGTTTTCGATGAGCAGTTCTTC. The chain links TRBV6-5 to TRBJ2-1; TRBD2 is a possible D gene (5 bases). Trimming removed 6 bases from V and 8 bases from J, with 20 bases in between. Looked up from germline, CDR1 is MNHEY and CDR2 is SVGAGI. The CDR3 is made up of 15 amino acids.

J is TRBJ2-5 and V is TRBV20-1; D uncertain. The J call is doubtful: the DNA matches TRBJ2-7 better. The CDR3 is 10 residues long. Looked up from germline, CDR1 is DFQATT and CDR2 is SNEGSKA (reference sequence). The CDR3 DNA reads as TGCAGTGCTAGACAGGTCGAGCAGTACTTC. This sequence encodes CSARQVEQYF.

This clone appeared a few times. The V call is TRBV27, the J call TRBJ2-7; TRBD2 matches 8 bases. Germline assignment: CDR1 MNHEY and CDR2 SMNVEV (reference sequence). Losses at the gene ends were 0 bases for V and 2 bases for J; bases not matched to a gene: 3. This CDR3 has 15 residues. CDR3 loop: CASSLSTSAAYEQYF. CDR3 in DNA: TGTGCCAGCAGTTTATCGACTAGCGCCGCCTACGAGCAGTACTTC.

This rearrangement joins TRBV7-2 to TRBJ2-3; D is unresolved. The CDR3 is made up of 13 amino acids. Germline values: CDR1 SGHTA, CDR2 FQGNSA. Between the trimmed V and J ends, which lost 5 bases and 2 bases, there was a span of 8 bases. CDR3 loop: CASSLQFTDTQYF. The CDR3 nucleotides are TGTGCCAGCAGCCTTCAATTCACAGATACGCAGTATTTT.

This clone has more than one count but fewer than ten. The gene calls are TRBV30 and TRBJ2-2; 13 positions match TRBD2. The V gene's germline CDR1 is GTSNPN and CDR2 SVGIG (reference sequence). This CDR3 contains 14 residues. CDR3 region: CGGTSGTNTGELFF. The CDR3 nucleotides are TGTGGGGGGACTAGCGGGACGAACACCGGGGAGCTGTTTTTT. The variable domain in full, with the rest retrieved from reference TRBV30 and TRBJ2-2, is SQTIHQWPATLVQPVGSPLSLECTVEGTSNPNLYWYRQAAGRGLQLLFYSVGIGQISSEVPQNLSASRPQDRQFILSSKKLLLSDSGFYLCGGTSGTNTGELFFGEGSRLTVL.

For this clone: The junction departs from germline at one end; a sequencing error may be responsible. The chain carries TRBV27 and TRBJ2-1, with D possibly TRBD1 on 5 matching bases. The CDR3 spans 14 residues. From germline, CDR1 is MNHEY and CDR2 SMNVEV (reference sequence). The DNA for the CDR3 is TGTGCTAGCAGCAGGGCCCCAACCTACAATGAGCAGTTCTTC. Amino acids: CASSRAPTYNEQFF.

This clone was detected once. V is TRBV18 and J is TRBJ2-4; unclear D gene. The length of the CDR3 is 12 residues. Trimming cost V 2 bases and J 9 bases, with 8 bases left between them. Germline V gene lookup returns CDR1 KGHSH and CDR2 LQKENI. CDR3 region: CASSPDEVIQYF. CDR3 coding DNA: TGTGCCAGCTCACCAGACGAAGTCATTCAGTACTTC.

The V gene is TRBV23-1, the J gene TRBJ2-7; D unresolved. TRBV23-1 is labeled an ORF, and its function is uncertain. The CDR3 spans 10 residues. V gave up 4 bases and J gave up 12 bases, with 10 bases separating them. CDR3 in amino acids: CASSPPIGYF. CDR3 sequence (DNA): TGCGCCAGCAGTCCCCCCATCGGGTACTTC.

Concerning this clone itself: The conserved final phenylalanine or tryptophan is absent from the CDR3, which likely points to a read error. The DNA is left out, because the CDR3 cannot be placed on it with certainty; the CDR3 is given as TCRdb lists it. This chain uses TRBV7-2 with TRBJ2-4; the table gives TRBD1 as D, unverified against the DNA. The germline V gene has CDR1 SGHTA and CDR2 FQGNSA. Including both end residues, the CDR3 is 10 amino acids long. The chain's CDR3 is CASSSGTRVS.

This clone was seen ten or more times. The V call is TRBV2, the J call TRBJ2-5; 10 nucleotides line up with TRBD1. The CDR3 sequence is 15 residues long. From germline, CDR1 is SNHLY and CDR2 FYNNEI. The junction had 11 bases not matched to a gene; V was cut back by 8 bases and J by 5 bases. In nucleotides, the CDR3 is TGTGCCAGCCTACTCGAGGGACAGGGGAGGGAGACCCAGTACTTC. Translation: CASLLEGQGRETQYF.

The V gene is TRBV6-1, the J gene TRBJ1-2, with a possible D match to TRBD1 (5 bases). Trimming removed 2 bases from V and 5 bases from J, with 12 bases in between. Germline CDR1 reads MNHNS; CDR2 reads SASEGT. This CDR3 spans 14 amino acids. CDR3 loop: CASSESGDLYGYTF. CDR3 nucleotides: TGTGCCAGCAGTGAAAGCGGGGACCTATATGGCTACACCTTC.